This entry features one T cell receptor (beta chain) sequence. Its specificity is unknown. These data belong to a study of post-analysis software for immune sequencing data. Study overall: Patients with relapsing-remitting, secondary progressive and progressive-relapsing multiple sclerosis courses were all represented.

Prepared TCR beta cDNA libraries contained unique molecular identifiers. Input amounts of roughly 0.85 to 10 million T cells were used. These gave 500,000 or so cDNA molecules, so each molecule approximated one T cell. TCRdb fed the PCR reads into MiXCR, producing one record per CDR3 protein. The data contain about 540,000 distinct CDR3 sequences, 30% to 40% of them seen just once; the ten biggest clones take up 5% to 6%. Study-wide findings and caveats: Samples made in the same batch grouped tightly together by F measure. Significantly lower normalized Chao1 diversity was seen in multiple sclerosis patients than in controls.

Material: blood. This receptor was identified in a girl between 2 and 17 years old with multiple sclerosis.

CDR3 nucleotides: TGTGCCAGCAGCTTAGCCCAGGGTAAGGTCTACGAGCAGTACTTC. It is translated as CASSLAQGKVYEQYF. J is TRBJ2-7 and V is TRBV7-9; TRBD1 might be the D (5 bases). This CDR3 is built from 15 residues. From germline, CDR1 is SEHNR and CDR2 FQNEAQ (reference sequence). Trimming removed 0 bases at V and 3 bases at J, with 12 bases between. The variable domain in full, with the rest retrieved from reference TRBV7-9 and TRBJ2-7, is DTGVSQNPRHKITKRGQNVTFRCDPISEHNRLYWYRQTLGQGPEFLTYFQNEAQLEKSRLLSDRFSAERPKGSFSTLEIQRTEQGDSAMYLCASSLAQGKVYEQYFGPGTRLTVT.